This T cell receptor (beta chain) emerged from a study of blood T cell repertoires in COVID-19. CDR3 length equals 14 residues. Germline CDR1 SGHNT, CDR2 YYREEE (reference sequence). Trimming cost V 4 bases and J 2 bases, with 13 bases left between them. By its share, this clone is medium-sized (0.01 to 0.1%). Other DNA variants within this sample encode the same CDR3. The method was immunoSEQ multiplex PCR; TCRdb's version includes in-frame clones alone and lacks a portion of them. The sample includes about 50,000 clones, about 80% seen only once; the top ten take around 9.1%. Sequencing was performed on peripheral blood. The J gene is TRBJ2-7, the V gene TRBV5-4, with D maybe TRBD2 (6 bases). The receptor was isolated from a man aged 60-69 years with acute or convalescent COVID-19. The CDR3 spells CASSLRDSPYEQYF. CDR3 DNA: TGTGCCAGCAGCCTACGGGACTCCCCCTACGAGCAGTACTTC.